This T cell receptor beta chain was identified in a study of cytomegalovirus exposure and HLA in healthy donors. Germline CDR1 reads MNHEY; CDR2 reads SVGAGI. V lost 6 bases and J 6 bases, leaving 9 bases between the germline ends. This CDR3 region has 11 residues. In the PCR, 60 Vbeta and 13 Jbeta primers were used. Here immunoSEQ multiplex PCR was the method, and the copy in TCRdb shows in-frame clones only, minus some. The sample records some 200,000 clones, about 77% being singletons. What was sequenced was PBMCs. The receptor comes from a female donor in good health and CMV-seronegative. The chain is built from TRBV6-5 and TRBJ2-7, with D maybe TRBD2 (5 bases). CDR3 in amino acids: CASRLAGEQYF. DNA of the CDR3: TGTGCCAGCAGGCTAGCTGGCGAGCAGTACTTC.